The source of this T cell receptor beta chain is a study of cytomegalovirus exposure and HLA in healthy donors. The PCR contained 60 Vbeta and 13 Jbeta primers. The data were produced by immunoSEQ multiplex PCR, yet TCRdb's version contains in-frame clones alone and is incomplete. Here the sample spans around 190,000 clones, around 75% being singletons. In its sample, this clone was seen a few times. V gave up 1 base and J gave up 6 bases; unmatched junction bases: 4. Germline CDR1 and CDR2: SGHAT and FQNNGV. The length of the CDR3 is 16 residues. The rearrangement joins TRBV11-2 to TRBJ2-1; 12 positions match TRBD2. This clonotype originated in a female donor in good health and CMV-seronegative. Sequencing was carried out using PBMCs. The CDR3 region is CASSLVPSGGGNEQFF. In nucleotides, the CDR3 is TGTGCCAGCAGCTTAGTCCCTAGCGGGGGGGGCAATGAGCAGTTCTTC.